Each of the 5 T cell receptor beta chains below was sequenced from the same sample in a study of CD8+ T cells in alopecia areata. After isolation, RNA underwent reverse transcription to generate cDNA as the sequencing template. TCRdb's copy holds only in-frame clones and misses some; the assay was immunoSEQ multiplex PCR. The sample yields under 6,500 clones, about 71% seen once. Treatment here: oral pan-JAK inhibitor, 5-10 mg twice daily. Obtained from alopecia areata patients were lesional scalp punch biopsies along with peripheral blood. The source material was skin, sampled at week 24, from a patient treated with tofacitinib. Every receptor here comes from a human donor with alopecia areata.

The chain employs TRBV5-5 and TRBJ1-1; D is undetermined. This CDR3 comprises 12 residues. Trimming removed 1 base from V and 2 bases from J, with 3 bases in between. Germline CDR1 reads SGHKS; CDR2 reads YYEKEE (reference sequence). CDR3: CASSLRNTEAFF. The CDR3, as DNA: TGTGCCAGCAGCTTGAGAAACACTGAAGCTTTCTTT.

In regard to this clone: One end of the junction fails to match germline, which may point to a read error. This chain joins TRBV4-2 and TRBJ2-7; D gene unclear. Germline lookup yields CDR1 LGHNA and CDR2 YNFKEQ. The CDR3 extends over 15 amino acids. CDR3 bases: TGTGCCAGCAGCCAAGAAGGTGGTCGCTCCGACGAGCAGTACTTC. Its protein is CASSQEGGRSDEQYF.

Comment on this clone: The junction departs from the called germline gene at one end, perhaps through a read error. V is TRBV5-1 and J is TRBJ1-6; D not certain. CDR1 and CDR2 (germline): SGHRS, YFSETQ. The CDR3 length is 14 residues. The CDR3 reads CANSLAAANSPLHF. CDR3 coding DNA: TGCGCCAACAGCTTGGCCGCAGCTAATTCACCCCTCCACTTT.

The V and J genes are TRBV10-3 and TRBJ1-2, with TRBD1 matching over 7 bases. Germline values: CDR1 ENHRY, CDR2 SYGVKD. The length of the CDR3 is 14 residues. The J segment lost 2 bases and the V segment lost 9 bases, leaving 9 bases of the junction unmatched. CDR3 sequence reads: CAIEGARGNYGYTF. Here the CDR3 DNA reads TGTGCCATTGAGGGGGCGCGGGGGAACTATGGCTACACCTTC.

In DNA, the CDR3 is TGTGCCAGCAGCTTACCAGGGTTGAAGACCCAGTACTTC. This sequence encodes CASSLPGLKTQYF. The genes are TRBV11-1 and TRBJ2-5, with D tentatively TRBD1 (5 bases). The CDR3 length is 13 residues. From germline, CDR1 is SGHAT and CDR2 FQDESV (reference sequence). V dropped 2 bases and J dropped 6 bases, with 10 bases sitting between them. Filled out from reference TRBV11-1 and TRBJ2-5, the complete variable domain reads EAEVAQSPRYKITEKSQAVAFWCDPISGHATLYWYRQILGQGPELLVQFQDESVVDDSQLPKDRFSAERLKGVDSTLKIQPAELGDSAMYLCASSLPGLKTQYFGPGTRLLVL.